This TCR beta chain was captured in a study of cytomegalovirus exposure and HLA in healthy donors (TCRdb year 2017). For the study in its entirety: An earlier analysis of some 550 of the donors reported about 290 Gb of sequence data and 120 million or so unique TCR beta sequences from 150 million to 200 million T cells. An early release that covered approximately 600 HLA-typed donors contained around 300 gigabases of sequencing data and tens of millions of unique TCR sequences. HLA typing included class I and class II loci at four-digit resolution. Rather than using new phenotypic data, the later analysis identified candidate immune exposures from TCR beta sequences and from how often those sequences occurred across donors. Along with the roughly 670-subject first cohort, a separate validation cohort of over 90 different subjects was used. Typing coverage varied by locus: roughly 629-630 donors for A, B, C, DRB1 and DQB1; 500 to 550 for DQA1; approximately 610 for DPA1; some 470 for DPB1. The T cell repertoires of several hundred subjects were profiled by immunosequencing and related to cytomegalovirus serostatus. The genetic ancestry cluster associated with self-reported Caucasian donors included around 76% of the roughly 400 genotyped donors. Every repertoire in the discovery cohort had been generated on one and the same sequencing platform. A later analysis re-examined previously published TCR beta repertoires from more than 550 donors and added high-resolution HLA genotyping to investigate patterns of TCR occurrence. An earlier analysis of approximately 580 of the donors used high-throughput TCR beta sequencing to judge whether each TCR beta V gene segment behaved as functional or pseudogenic. The study aimed to test whether cataloging public T cell receptors could reveal signatures of past pathogen exposure. About five DR-DQ haplotypes were treated as single units for association and clustering because of strong linkage in the cohort. On average, roughly 250,000 unique TCR beta nucleotide sequences were sequenced per donor among some 430 genotyped donors of the cohort, with roughly 18% of those sequences being non-productive. Donor age, sex, ethnicity and CMV serostatus were compiled alongside the repertoire data. High-throughput TCR immunosequencing, statistical association of individual TCRs with disease status, and machine learning were combined to predict cytomegalovirus infection status. A later genetic analysis used genome-wide SNP genotypes for about 60% of the roughly 670 donors, treating that subset as a discovery cohort. Broader findings and caveats from the paper: The study gave a list of more than 150 TCR beta chains associated with cytomegalovirus. A later analysis reported that several top co-occurrence clusters appeared linked to parvovirus B19, influenza, CMV and Epstein-Barr virus. A few of the identified cytomegalovirus-associated TCR beta chains were confirmed in vitro to be specific for cytomegalovirus antigens. In both the original and validation cohorts, the classifier was reported to diagnose cytomegalovirus status with high specificity and sensitivity. In this cohort, only TCR beta chains were sequenced, and detectable features were limited by the absence of alpha or paired-chain data. According to a later genetic analysis, donors in an Asian-associated ancestry cluster had fewer N-insertions in productive TCRs than the approximately 670-donor mean. It was suggested by the authors that the approach could potentially be generalized to other disease states and immunological phenotypes. Because the 87-base-pair reads could not distinguish some IMGT-functional V segments, including TRBV6-2 and TRBV6-3, those segments were excluded. Most TCR sequences were observed very rarely across donors, whereas some public TCRs were present in many individuals. Presence/absence analyses assumed roughly uniform sequencing depth across donors, an assumption that may not hold. When HLA alleles, especially DR and DQ, strongly co-occurred, attributing TCR associations to individual alleles was difficult. Because HLA typing was missing for some donors at each locus, association tests included only the typed subset. A later analysis associated 15,000 to 20,000 TCR beta sequences with specific HLA alleles at a false discovery rate of 0.05. A further reported finding was that TCR beta sequences accurately predicted the HLA-A and HLA-B alleles for most subjects in the first cohort. A cluster of highly shared sequence variants was judged likely to represent a technical artifact of the sequencing pipeline. In a later analysis, HLA-associated TCR beta chains were found to be more clonally expanded and to have lower generation probabilities than equally common non-associated chains. In an earlier analysis of 587 of the donors, most TCR beta V segments appeared in productive rearrangements about 87% or about 30% of the time, broadly matching IMGT annotations. In a later analysis, most CMV-associated TCR beta chains were found to appear HLA-restricted, with HLA associations seemingly driven largely by CMV exposure. Because counts were too low, around 17 rarely observed V segments, including chromosome 9 orphons, were left out of the earlier analysis of 500 to 750 of the donors. In a later analysis, the rate of TCR association differed among HLA loci, with DRB1 alleles having the most associated TCRs and HLA-C alleles having the fewest. A later genetic analysis associated a missense DCLRE1C variant with V-gene and J-gene trimming of TCR beta chains, and an independent cohort replicated the association. Correlated functional status among segregating V segments might be attributable to linkage disequilibrium, but an unknown experimental factor could not be ruled out. Immune exposure information for the cohort was limited to CMV serostatus.

CDR1 and CDR2 (SGHNT, YYREEE) derive from the germline V gene (reference sequence). There are 14 amino acids in the CDR3, from cysteine to phenylalanine inclusive. Only the CDR3 DNA is retained, 42 bases long and in frame from the first base. Trimming removed 0 bases from V and 8 bases from J, leaving 12 bases between the germline ends. The library was produced with the immunoSEQ multiplex PCR assay. For the multiplex PCR, a mixture combining 60 forward primers for TCR Vbeta segments and 13 reverse primers for TCR Jbeta segments was used. The CDR3 region of rearranged TCR beta genes was amplified from genomic DNA with a multiplex PCR assay. The amplified TCR beta libraries were sequenced on the Illumina HiSeq System as 87-base-pair reads. Per the original workflow: A later analysis counted approximately 76 million unique TCR beta chains across the 690 or so repertoires, and roughly 9.9 million of these chains were shared by at least two donors. A nearest-neighbor algorithm error-corrected the raw reads and collapsed the reads into unique sequences, merging closely related sequences to remove PCR and sequencing errors. V, D and J gene segments were assigned by aligning CDR3 sequences to IMGT reference sequences. For a sequence to be retained, a match of at least six nucleotides to both a V gene segment and a J gene segment was required. A rearrangement was called productive if the CDR3 had no stop codons and remained in frame with V and J, and every other rearrangement was called non-productive. CDR3 was defined according to IMGT convention as the region running from the second conserved V-encoded cysteine to the conserved J-encoded phenylalanine. The earlier analysis of 450 to 750 of the donors excluded any sequence lacking an unambiguous match to a single V gene segment. An earlier analysis of a few hundred of the donors classified V segments as functional when productive rearrangements were above 56.7% and as segregating when the standard deviation between donors was above 5%. A statistical classification framework was built to diagnose cytomegalovirus status from the catalog of TCR beta chain sequences. In a later analysis, V and J genes were assigned by comparing TCR nucleotide sequences against IMGT/GENE-DB human TR gene sequences. In a later analysis, CDR3 sequences and most-parsimonious VDJ recombination scenarios were assigned using the TCRdist pipeline. In a later analysis, every TCR beta chain was defined by the combination of its CDR3 amino acid sequence and its V-gene family, and reads without a unique V-gene family were dropped. To address suspected cross-contamination and a sequencing artifact, a later analysis removed a few hundred highly shared, low-generation-probability nucleotide sequences. For each public chain, a later analysis derived a clonal expansion index from normalized ranks of inferred template counts within each repertoire. In a later analysis, generation probabilities were computed using a VDJ recombination model fitted to out-of-frame rearrangements, and the results were checked against IGoR. A later analysis scored TCR-TCR, TCR-HLA and TCR-CMV co-occurrence with hypergeometric tests, applying a repertoire-size bias correction to TCR pairs. To estimate false discovery rates, a later analysis permuted the HLA or CMV assignments 20 times. In a later analysis, co-occurring TCRs were grouped using DBSCAN, and TCRdist sequence similarity was added for clustering within HLA-allele-positive subsets. For co-occurrence clustering, repertoires with fewer than 30,000 or more than 120,000 public chains were excluded, along with five repertoires with anomalous nucleotide sharing. Sourced from immuneACCESS, this table was stored by TCRdb with only in-frame sequences that have V and J called. A share of the clones is absent; for the studies checked, an unresolved V gene accounts for under half, and the remainder has no known explanation. The DNA was the basis for D and trimming; V, J and clone size are from that table. This sample gives about 160,000 clones in total; around 86% of them show up just once. About 0.98% of the sample lies in the top ten.

Comments on this clone: Its antigen remains undetermined. It has no much larger one-base neighbor in the sample; base qualities were not kept.

The cohort was made up of approximately 700 healthy bone marrow donors. Cohort members were all nominally healthy when sampled, although unrecorded immune exposures were likely present. The donor was CMV seropositive and was included in the group of some 290 seropositive cohort members. Every donor gave a peripheral blood sample, and the peripheral blood mononuclear cells from that sample were used for TCR beta sequencing. The Qiagen DNeasy Blood Extraction Kit was used to extract genomic DNA from the blood cell samples. The sample consisted of PBMCs. The rearrangement combines TRBV5-4 with TRBJ1-3; there is no confident call for the D gene. The receptor's source is a girl aged 2 to 9 in good health and CMV-seropositive. The CDR3 protein is CASSLGGSADTIYF. The DNA reads TGTGCCAGCAGCTTGGGTGGGTCGGCGGACACCATATATTTT.